The subject of this entry is one T cell receptor (beta chain). The target antigen is unknown. The CDR3 length is 14 residues. Germline V CDR1 and CDR2: SGHNT, YYREEE (reference sequence). Trimming removed 0 bases at V and 4 bases at J, with 8 bases between. This entry comes from a study of OX40 agonist ivuxolimab in advanced cancers. Study background: A mean age of about 56 years, range roughly 23 to 85, was recorded, and approximately 85% were male. Whole-study findings and limits: CD8+ T cells (on average) carried more expanded clones than CD4+ T cells. Undetermined was the antigen specificity of the expanded peripheral T cells.

The assay was immunoSEQ multiplex PCR, and TCRdb's table has in-frame clones only and misses some. Here the sample spans some 120,000 clones, roughly 90% being singletons. The receptor was derived from an adult with an advanced solid tumor such as melanoma, head and neck, liver or kidney cancer. This chain joins TRBV5-4 and TRBJ2-1; the D call may be TRBD1 or TRBD2 (5 bases each). The sample was CD4+ or CD8+ T cells sorted from blood, taken in a trial of the OX40 agonist ivuxolimab. The chain's CDR3 is CASSLAGAYNEQFF. The CDR3 DNA follows: TGTGCCAGCAGCTTGGCCGGGGCATACAATGAGCAGTTCTTC. The variable domain in full, with the rest retrieved from reference TRBV5-4 and TRBJ2-1, is ETGVTQSPTHLIKTRGQQVTLRCSSQSGHNTVSWYQQALGQGPQFIFQYYREEENGRGNFPPRFSGLQFPNYSSELNVNALELDDSALYLCASSLAGAYNEQFFGPGTRLTVL.